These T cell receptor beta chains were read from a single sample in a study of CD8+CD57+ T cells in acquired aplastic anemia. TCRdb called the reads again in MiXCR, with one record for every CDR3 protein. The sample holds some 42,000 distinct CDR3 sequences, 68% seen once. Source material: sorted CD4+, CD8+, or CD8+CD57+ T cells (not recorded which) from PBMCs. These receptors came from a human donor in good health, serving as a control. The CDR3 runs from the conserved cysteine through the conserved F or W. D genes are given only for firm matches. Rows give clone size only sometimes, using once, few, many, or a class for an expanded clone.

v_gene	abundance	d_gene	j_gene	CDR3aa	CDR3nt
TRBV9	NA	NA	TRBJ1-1	CASSVLVGTNTEAFF	TGTGCCAGCAGCGTACTCGTTGGTACGAACACTGAAGCTTTCTTT
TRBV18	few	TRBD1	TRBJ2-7	CASSPGDRGPGTRGYEQYF	TGTGCCAGCTCACCGGGGGACAGGGGTCCCGGGACTAGGGGCTACGAGCAGTACTTC
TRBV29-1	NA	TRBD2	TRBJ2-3	CSVGLAGGRSDTQYF	TGCAGCGTTGGACTAGCGGGAGGGAGGTCAGATACGCAGTATTTT
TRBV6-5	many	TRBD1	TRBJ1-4	CASSSRGQSNEKLFF	TGTGCCAGCAGCTCGAGGGGACAGTCTAATGAAAAACTGTTTTTT
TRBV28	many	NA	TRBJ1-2	CASSFNRVGGYTF	TGTGCCAGCAGTTTTAACAGGGTGGGTGGCTACACCTTC
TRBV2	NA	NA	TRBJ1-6	CASSSGDSPLHF	TGTGCCAGCAGTTCGGGGGATTCACCCCTCCACTTT
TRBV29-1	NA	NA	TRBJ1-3	CSVTLSPGGNTIYF	TGCAGCGTTACCTTATCTCCCGGGGGAAACACCATATATTTT
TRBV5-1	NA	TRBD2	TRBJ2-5	CASSLRTSGEPQETQYF	TGCGCCAGCAGCTTAAGGACTAGCGGGGAACCACAAGAGACCCAGTACTTC
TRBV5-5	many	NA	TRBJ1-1	CASSLWDTNTEAFF	TGTGCCAGCAGCTTGTGGGACACGAACACTGAAGCTTTCTTT
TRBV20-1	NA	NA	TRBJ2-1	CSASVGNEQFF	TGCAGTGCTAGTGTGGGGAATGAGCAGTTCTTC
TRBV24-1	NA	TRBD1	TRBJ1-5	CATSDRTGDNQPQHF	TGTGCCACCAGTGACCGGACAGGGGACAATCAGCCCCAGCATTTT
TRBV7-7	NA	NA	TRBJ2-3	CASSFTGTDTQYF	TGTGCCAGCAGTTTTACAGGGACAGATACGCAGTATTTT
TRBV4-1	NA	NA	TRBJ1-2	CASSQAGRALGYTF	TGCGCCAGCAGCCAAGCGGGCAGGGCTTTAGGCTACACCTTC
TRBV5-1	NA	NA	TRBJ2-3	CASRPATSSTDTQYF	TGCGCCAGCAGACCAGCGACATCTAGCACAGATACGCAGTATTTT
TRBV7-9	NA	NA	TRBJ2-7	CASSSVGRYEQYF	TGTGCCAGCAGCTCAGTCGGCCGCTACGAGCAGTACTTC
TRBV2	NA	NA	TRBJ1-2	CASSEAGSIMGYTF	TGTGCCAGCAGTGAAGCCGGTTCGATTATGGGCTACACCTTC